The 14 T cell receptor beta chains below come from one sample, sequenced in a study of blood T cell repertoires in COVID-19. Using immunoSEQ multiplex PCR, the repertoire was profiled, and TCRdb retains in-frame clones only, with some absent. The sample lists 200,000 to 300,000 clones; under 90% were seen once. Sequenced material: peripheral blood. The receptors derive from a man aged 55 to 70 with acute or convalescent COVID-19.

This CDR3 is CASSLRTGYGNSPLHF. The CDR3 DNA is TGTGCCAGCAGTCTACGGACAGGGTACGGGAATTCACCCCTCCACTTT. This rearrangement joins TRBV27 to TRBJ1-6, with 8 bases aligning to TRBD1. The CDR3 length is 16 residues. V was clipped by 5 bases and J by 7 bases; unmatched bases: 10. Looked up from germline, CDR1 is MNHEY and CDR2 is SMNVEV (reference sequence).

As to this clone: Other nucleotide sequences from this sample produce the same CDR3. The chain couples TRBV6-5 to TRBJ2-7; 7 positions match TRBD2. CDR3 size: 14 residues. Trimming took 2 bases from V and 4 from J; bases not matched to a gene: 5. In germline, CDR1 is MNHEY, CDR2 SVGAGI. For the CDR3, the DNA is TGTGCCAGCAGTTACGGGGGGGGGAGTTACGAGCAGTACTTC. This sequence encodes CASSYGGGSYEQYF.

V gene TRBV10-3 combines with J gene TRBJ2-3, with a tentative D call TRBD2 (5 bases). V was pared by 0 bases and J by 3 bases, with 10 bases between. The length of the CDR3 is 15 residues. Germline V gene lookup returns CDR1 ENHRY and CDR2 SYGVKD. The CDR3 DNA reads as TGTGCCATCAGTGAGTCTGGAGGTTGGACAGATACGCAGTATTTT. Its protein product is CAISESGGWTDTQYF.

This clone was detected a few times. The chain has TRBV19 and TRBJ1-4, with 7 nucleotides matching TRBD1. Germline lookup yields CDR1 LNHDA and CDR2 SQIVND (reference sequence). The CDR3 totals 15 residues. With 9 bases clipped from V and 3 bases from J, the junction kept 10 bases outside the gene matches. The CDR3 DNA follows: TGTGCCAGCACCATGGGGGACAGCTCTAATGAAAAACTGTTTTTT. It encodes CASTMGDSSNEKLFF.

This clone has a single count. The chain links TRBV3-1 (or the pseudogene TRBV3-2) to TRBJ2-5, with 9 bases aligning to TRBD2. V shed 2 bases, J shed 6 bases, and the junction held 16 bases outside the gene matches. The germline gives CDR1 LGHDT, CDR2 YNNKEL (reference sequence). The CDR3 is 18 residues long. The DNA for the CDR3 is TGTGCCAGCAGCCAACCCTCAACCCTAGCGGGGAGTTTGAAGACCCAGTACTTC. This sequence encodes CASSQPSTLAGSLKTQYF.

The chain uses TRBV11-2 and TRBJ2-2, with 10 positions matching TRBD2. The germline V gene encodes CDR1 SGHAT and CDR2 FQNNGV. Unmatched junction bases numbered 8, after V lost 1 base and J lost 6 bases. The CDR3 runs to 17 residues. The CDR3 loop is CASSLVLAGAMAGELFF. Here the CDR3 DNA reads TGTGCCAGCAGCTTAGTCCTAGCGGGAGCTATGGCCGGGGAGCTGTTTTTT.

The J gene is TRBJ2-1, the V gene TRBV19, with 8 bases aligning to TRBD1. V gave up 5 bases and J gave up 7 bases; unmatched junction bases: 10. The germline V gene encodes CDR1 LNHDA and CDR2 SQIVND (reference sequence). The CDR3 runs to 15 residues. The CDR3 is CASSSPGGVGNEQFF. In DNA, the CDR3 is TGTGCCAGTAGTTCCCCAGGGGGCGTAGGTAATGAGCAGTTCTTC.

The J gene is TRBJ2-7, the V gene TRBV10-3, with TRBD2 as a possible D gene (6 bases). The CDR3 loop spans 13 amino acids. Germline V gene sequence: CDR1 ENHRY, CDR2 SYGVKD. V lost 6 bases, J lost 2 bases, and 11 bases lay in between. CDR3 region: CAIRQGGTYEQYF. The CDR3 coding sequence is TGTGCCATCAGGCAGGGAGGAACCTACGAGCAGTACTTC.

This clone has only one observation. This chain joins TRBV27 and TRBJ2-1; 8 bases match TRBD2. The CDR3 consists of 15 residues. CDR1 is MNHEY, CDR2 SMNVEV, per germline (reference sequence). V dropped 3 bases and J dropped 4; count of bases not matched to a gene: 5. This CDR3 reads CASSFRAGGYNEQFF. The CDR3 nucleotides are TGTGCCAGCAGTTTTAGGGCGGGGGGTTACAATGAGCAGTTCTTC.

This clone showed up just once. The chain couples TRBV28 to TRBJ2-3; the match to TRBD2 covers 9 bases. The junction had 0 bases not matched to a gene; V was cut back by 2 bases and J by 6 bases. The CDR3 has 13 residues. Germline loops: CDR1 MDHEN, CDR2 SYDVKM. Here the CDR3 DNA reads TGTGCCAGCAGTTTAGCGGGAGGGGATACGCAGTATTTT. Protein: CASSLAGGDTQYF. The variable domain in full, with the rest retrieved from reference TRBV28 and TRBJ2-3, is DVKVTQSSRYLVKRTGEKVFLECVQDMDHENMFWYRQDPGLGLRLIYFSYDVKMKEKGDIPEGYSVSREKKERFSLILESASTNQTSMYLCASSLAGGDTQYFGPGTRLTVL.

CDR3: CASSEGQVNTEAFF. The DNA of the CDR3 is TGTGCCAGCAGTGAAGGGCAGGTGAACACTGAAGCTTTCTTT. This chain connects TRBV6-1 to TRBJ1-1; D is unclear. Germline loops: CDR1 MNHNS, CDR2 SASEGT. Trimming took 1 base from V and 0 from J, leaving 6 bases between them. The CDR3 consists of 14 residues.

The rearrangement links TRBV2 to TRBJ1-2; 8 bases are shared with TRBD1. This CDR3 is 13 amino acids long. Germline loops: CDR1 SNHLY, CDR2 FYNNEI. V lost 5 bases, J lost 8 bases, and 7 bases stayed unmatched. The CDR3 sequence is CASSKDRVGGYTF. Here the CDR3 DNA reads TGTGCCAGCAGTAAGGACAGGGTGGGAGGCTACACCTTC.

The V and J genes are TRBV7-2 and TRBJ2-7; 10 positions match TRBD1. CDR1 is SGHTA and CDR2 is FQGNSA in the germline V gene. After removal of 0 bases from V and 4 bases from J, the junction contained 3 bases not matched to a gene. This CDR3 comprises 15 residues. The chain's CDR3 is CASSLAWTGGYEQYF. For the CDR3, the DNA is TGTGCCAGCAGCTTAGCGTGGACAGGGGGGTACGAGCAGTACTTC.

V and J are TRBV3-1 (or the pseudogene TRBV3-2) and TRBJ2-5; no clear D. This CDR3 contains 11 residues. V was clipped by 4 bases and J by 5 bases, with 5 bases between them. Germline V lookup: CDR1 LGHDT, CDR2 YNNKEL (reference sequence). DNA for the CDR3: TGTGCCAGCAGCCTTTCGGAGACCCAGTACTTC. Amino acid sequence: CASSLSETQYF.